This T cell receptor (beta chain) was observed in a study of blood T cell repertoires in COVID-19. For the study at large: Sites across the United States, Italy and Spain contributed samples from acute and convalescent COVID-19.

Cohorts were assigned according to the clinical history that participants reported. Resolution of symptoms, clearance, or two negative PCRs was present in recovered Cohort 3 donors. This table comes from immunoSEQ multiplex PCR, and its TCRdb copy is limited to in-frame clones, with some not included. The top ten clones hold roughly a sixth of a sample with about 250,000 clones, about nine tenths of them seen once. This clonotype was obtained from a young man who had recovered from COVID-19. The sample taken for sequencing was PBMCs or T cells enriched from blood (not recorded which).

CDR3 coding DNA: TGCAGTGCTAAGGGGGTGGATACGCAGTATTTT. Translating gives CSAKGVDTQYF. This sequence joins TRBV20-1 and TRBJ2-3, with a possible D match to TRBD1 (6 bases). In germline, CDR1 is DFQATT, CDR2 SNEGSKA (reference sequence). V lost 4 bases and J 6 bases, leaving 8 bases between the germline ends. CDR3 length equals 11 residues.